The 11 T cell receptor beta chains below come from one sample, sequenced in a study of blood T cell repertoires in COVID-19. The assay was immunoSEQ multiplex PCR, and TCRdb's table has in-frame clones only and misses some. The table records about 240,000 clones, about nine tenths of them present only once. The sequenced sample consisted of peripheral blood. These receptors all come from a man between 60 and 75 years old who had recovered from COVID-19.

The V call is TRBV2, the J call TRBJ2-7; D is perhaps TRBD2 (6 bases). This CDR3 region has 15 residues. Per the germline V gene, CDR1 is SNHLY and CDR2 is FYNNEI. Trimming left V 6 bases short and J 2 bases short, with 17 bases between. The CDR3 sequence: CASSPTRRSPYEQYV. The CDR3 nucleotides are TGTGCCAGCAGCCCGACTAGAAGAAGCCCCTACGAGCAGTACGTC.

Here the CDR3 reads CASSQVGGPPTQYF. In nucleotides, the CDR3 is TGTGCCAGCAGCCAAGTCGGGGGGCCGCCGACCCAGTACTTC. This rearrangement joins TRBV3-1 (or the pseudogene TRBV3-2) to TRBJ2-5, with TRBD2 as a possible D gene (7 bases). Germline V gene sequence: CDR1 LGHDT, CDR2 YNNKEL (reference sequence). This CDR3 is 14 amino acids long. Trimming shortened V by 1 base and J by 7 bases, and 13 bases separated the two germline ends.

This chain links TRBV5-1 with TRBJ2-2; 11 bases are shared with TRBD1. J lost 3 bases, V lost 3 bases, and 1 base had no gene match. This CDR3 contains 15 residues. Looked up from germline, CDR1 is SGHRS and CDR2 is YFSETQ. CDR3 residues: CASSSGQGDTGELFF. Written as DNA, the CDR3 is TGCGCCAGCAGCTCGGGACAGGGGGACACCGGGGAGCTGTTTTTT.

CDR3 DNA sequence: TGTGCCAGCAGTGAGGGAGCACGCAATCAGCCCCAGCATTTT. The encoded protein is CASSEGARNQPQHF. V gene TRBV2 combines with J gene TRBJ1-5; no definite D call. This CDR3 has 14 residues. The V end was cut by 3 bases, the J end by 2 bases, with 8 bases between. Per the germline V gene, CDR1 is SNHLY and CDR2 is FYNNEI.

This chain joins TRBV28 and TRBJ2-2; a weak D match, TRBD2 (6 bases). Germline values: CDR1 MDHEN, CDR2 SYDVKM. Trimming stripped 7 bases from V and 6 bases from J, with 15 bases between. The length of the CDR3 is 14 residues. The CDR3 reads CASTRGDRAGELFF. The CDR3 DNA follows: TGTGCCAGCACCCGCGGGGACCGGGCCGGGGAGCTGTTTTTT.

The rearrangement joins TRBV9 to TRBJ2-2, with a possible D match to TRBD2 (5 bases). The CDR3 is made up of 13 amino acids. The germline V gene has CDR1 SGDLS and CDR2 YYNGEE. This CDR3 reads CAGSRGMTGELFF. For the CDR3, the DNA is TGTGCTGGGTCTCGAGGGATGACCGGGGAGCTGTTTTTT.

V gene TRBV19 combines with J gene TRBJ1-5; no firm D call. CDR1 is LNHDA, CDR2 SQIVND, per germline (reference sequence). Trimming took off 7 bases at V and 4 bases at J, with 14 bases between the two ends. CDR3 length: 14 amino acids. The DNA for the CDR3 is TGTGCCAGTACTAGGGAGCCGCCGAATCAGCCCCAGCATTTT. This sequence encodes CASTREPPNQPQHF.

The chain carries TRBV5-1 and TRBJ2-5; D gene unclear. The germline V gene encodes CDR1 SGHRS and CDR2 YFSETQ. Trimming removed 0 bases from V and 5 bases from J, with 8 bases in between. There are 13 residues in the CDR3. In DNA form, the CDR3 reads TGCGCCAGCAGCTTGGGTCCCCAGGAGACCCAGTACTTC. It codes for CASSLGPQETQYF.

This clone came up a few times. The chain couples TRBV5-4 to TRBJ1-4, with a weak D call TRBD1 (6 bases). CDR3 size: 14 residues. Germline V gene data show CDR1 as SGHNT and CDR2 as YYREEE (reference sequence). V lost 2 bases to trimming and J lost 7 bases, with 12 bases between them. The DNA for the CDR3 is TGTGCCAGCAGCTTTGCAGGGGAAGTTGAAAAACTGTTTTTT. This translates into CASSFAGEVEKLFF.

This chain links TRBV3-1 (or the pseudogene TRBV3-2) with TRBJ2-1; TRBD2 matches 9 bases. J was trimmed by 13 bases and V by 0 bases; bases with no gene match: 7. Germline V gene data show CDR1 as LGHDT and CDR2 as YNNKEL (reference sequence). The CDR3 extends over 14 amino acids. Here the CDR3 reads CASSQDRLAGKQFF. CDR3 in DNA: TGTGCCAGCAGCCAAGATCGGCTAGCGGGGAAACAGTTCTTC.

J is TRBJ1-3 and V is TRBV14; the match to TRBD1 covers 8 bases. The germline V gene encodes CDR1 SGHDN and CDR2 FVKESK. V lost 2 bases and J lost 3; bases outside the gene matches: 15. The CDR3 runs to 19 residues. The CDR3 reads CASSQPPLAGGWFGNTIYF. As DNA, the CDR3 is TGTGCCAGCAGCCAACCACCCTTGGCAGGGGGCTGGTTTGGAAACACCATATATTTT.